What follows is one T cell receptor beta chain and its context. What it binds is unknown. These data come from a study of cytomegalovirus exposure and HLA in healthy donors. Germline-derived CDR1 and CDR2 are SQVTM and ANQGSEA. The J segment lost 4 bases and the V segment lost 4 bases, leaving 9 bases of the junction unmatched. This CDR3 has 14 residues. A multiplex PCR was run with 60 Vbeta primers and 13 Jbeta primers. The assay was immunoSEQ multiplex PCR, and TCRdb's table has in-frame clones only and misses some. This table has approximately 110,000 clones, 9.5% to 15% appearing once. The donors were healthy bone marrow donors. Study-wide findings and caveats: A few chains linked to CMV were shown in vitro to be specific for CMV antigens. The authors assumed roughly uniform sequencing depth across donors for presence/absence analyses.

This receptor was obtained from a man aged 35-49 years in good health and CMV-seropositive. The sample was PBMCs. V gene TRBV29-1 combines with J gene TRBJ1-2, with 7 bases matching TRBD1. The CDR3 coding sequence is TGCAGCGTTGGAGAGTCAGGGGGAGTCTATGGCTACACCTTC. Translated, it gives CSVGESGGVYGYTF.